The text below deals with one TCR beta chain. Antigen unknown. The source of the sample is a study of identical twins. Study-level findings and limits: With monozygotic twins, out-of-frame TCR alpha sharing exceeded what models estimated. Shared out-of-frame alpha sequences (those common to twins) showed excess low generation probability.

The germline gives CDR1 MDHEN, CDR2 SYDVKM. V lost 6 bases, J lost 0 bases, and 31 bases lay in between. CDR3 length equals 21 residues. TCRdb independently ran MiXCR on the 5' RACE reads; one entry per CDR3 protein. The data contain roughly 570,000 distinct CDR3 sequences, more than 9% of them singletons. The data were also submitted as part of a second study, on yellow fever vaccine responses in identical twins.

This TCR came from a woman under 30 in good health. The rearrangement uses TRBV28 and TRBJ2-3; D is ambiguous. Sequences were obtained from PBMCs. The CDR3 here is CASRTPLEQSSPLFSTDTQYF. The CDR3 coding sequence is TGTGCCAGCAGAACCCCGCTTGAACAAAGTAGCCCCCTTTTCAGCACAGATACGCAGTATTTT.